This TCR beta chain stems from a study of long-term antiretroviral therapy in people with HIV. Trimming cost V 4 bases and J 3 bases; bases outside gene matches: 6. Germline V gene lookup returns CDR1 SGHNT and CDR2 YYREEE (reference sequence). This CDR3 has 16 residues. Researchers ran immunoSEQ v3.0 at survey level. Produced via immunoSEQ multiplex PCR; TCRdb's table is partial and in-frame only. The table has over 20,000 clones, around nine tenths seen once. The source was unsorted PBMCs, collected 0.6 years after starting antiretroviral therapy. V and J are TRBV5-4 and TRBJ2-7; the match to TRBD2 covers 14 bases. This TCR was sampled from a man between 60 and 70 years old with HIV. The CDR3 here is CASSGGTSGGFYEQYF. DNA for the CDR3: TGTGCCAGCAGCGGAGGGACTAGCGGGGGATTCTACGAGCAGTACTTC. Together with reference TRBV5-4 and TRBJ2-7, the CDR3 gives the full variable domain: ETGVTQSPTHLIKTRGQQVTLRCSSQSGHNTVSWYQQALGQGPQFIFQYYREEENGRGNFPPRFSGLQFPNYSSELNVNALELDDSALYLCASSGGTSGGFYEQYFGPGTRLTVT.